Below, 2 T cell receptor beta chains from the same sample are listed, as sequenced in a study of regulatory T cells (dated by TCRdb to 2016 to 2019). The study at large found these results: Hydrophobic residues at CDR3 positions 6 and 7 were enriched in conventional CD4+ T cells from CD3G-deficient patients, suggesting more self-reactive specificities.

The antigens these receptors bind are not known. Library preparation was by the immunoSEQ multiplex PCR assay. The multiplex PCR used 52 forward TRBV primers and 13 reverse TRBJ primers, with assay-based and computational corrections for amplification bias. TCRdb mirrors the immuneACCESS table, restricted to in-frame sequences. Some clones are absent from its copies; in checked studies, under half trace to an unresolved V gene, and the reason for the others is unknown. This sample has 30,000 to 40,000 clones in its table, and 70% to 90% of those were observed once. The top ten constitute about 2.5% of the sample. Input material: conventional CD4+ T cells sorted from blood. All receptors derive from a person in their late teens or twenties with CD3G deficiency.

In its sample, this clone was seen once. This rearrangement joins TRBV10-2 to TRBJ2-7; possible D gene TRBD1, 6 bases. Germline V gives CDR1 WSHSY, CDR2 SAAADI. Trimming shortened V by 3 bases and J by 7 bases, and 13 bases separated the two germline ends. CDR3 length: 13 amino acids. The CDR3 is CASSENREREQYF. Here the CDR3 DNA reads TGCGCCAGCAGTGAAAACAGGGAGAGGGAGCAGTACTTC.

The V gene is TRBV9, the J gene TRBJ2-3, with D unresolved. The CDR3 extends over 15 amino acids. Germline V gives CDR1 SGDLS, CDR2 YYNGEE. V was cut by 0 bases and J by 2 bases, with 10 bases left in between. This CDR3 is CASSVGEGHTDTQYF. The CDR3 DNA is TGTGCCAGCAGCGTAGGCGAAGGTCACACAGATACGCAGTATTTT. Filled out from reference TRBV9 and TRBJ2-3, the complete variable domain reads DSGVTQTPKHLITATGQRVTLRCSPRSGDLSVYWYQQSLDQGLQFLIQYYNGEERAKGNILERFSAQQFPDLHSELNLSSLELGDSALYFCASSVGEGHTDTQYFGPGTRLTVL.